Detailed here is one T cell receptor beta chain. Assay used: immunoSEQ multiplex PCR; TCRdb lists only in-frame clones, some missing. The sample lists tens of thousands of clones, more than 80% occurring once. Trimming took 2 bases from V and 3 from J, leaving 11 bases between them. The germline V gene encodes CDR1 WNHNN and CDR2 SYGVQD (reference sequence). This CDR3 is 14 amino acids long. The data are from a study of blood T cell repertoires in COVID-19. Looking at the study overall: Whether acute or convalescent, the COVID-19 samples came from the United States, Italy and Spain.

The sample taken for sequencing was peripheral blood. The TCR comes from a man aged 65 to 85 with active COVID-19. This sequence joins TRBV10-1 and TRBJ2-7; no firm D call. This CDR3 is CASSESASSYEQYF. The CDR3 bases are TGCGCCAGCAGTGAGAGTGCGAGTAGCTACGAGCAGTACTTC.